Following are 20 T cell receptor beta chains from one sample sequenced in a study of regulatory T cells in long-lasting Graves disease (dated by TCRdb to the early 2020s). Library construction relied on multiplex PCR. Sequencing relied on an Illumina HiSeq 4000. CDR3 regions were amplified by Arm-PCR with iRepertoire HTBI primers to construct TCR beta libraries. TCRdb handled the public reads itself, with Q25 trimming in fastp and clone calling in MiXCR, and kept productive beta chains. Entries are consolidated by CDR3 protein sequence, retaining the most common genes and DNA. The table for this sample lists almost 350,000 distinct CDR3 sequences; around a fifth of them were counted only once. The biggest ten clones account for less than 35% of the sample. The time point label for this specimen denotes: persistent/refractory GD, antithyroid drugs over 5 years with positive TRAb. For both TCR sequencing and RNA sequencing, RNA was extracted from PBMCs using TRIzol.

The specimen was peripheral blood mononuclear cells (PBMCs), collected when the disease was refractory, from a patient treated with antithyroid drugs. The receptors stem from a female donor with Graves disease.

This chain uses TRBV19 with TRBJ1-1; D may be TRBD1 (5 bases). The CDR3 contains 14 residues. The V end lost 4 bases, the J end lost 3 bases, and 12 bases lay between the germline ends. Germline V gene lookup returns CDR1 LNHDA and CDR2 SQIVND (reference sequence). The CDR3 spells CASSTRDPHTEAFF. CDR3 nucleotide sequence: TGTGCCAGTAGTACACGGGACCCTCACACTGAAGCTTTCTTT. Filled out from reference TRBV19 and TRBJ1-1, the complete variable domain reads DGGITQSPKYLFRKEGQNVTLSCEQNLNHDAMYWYRQDPGQGLRLIYYSQIVNDFQKGDIAEGYSVSREKKESFPLTVTSAQKNPTAFYLCASSTRDPHTEAFFGQGTRLTVV.

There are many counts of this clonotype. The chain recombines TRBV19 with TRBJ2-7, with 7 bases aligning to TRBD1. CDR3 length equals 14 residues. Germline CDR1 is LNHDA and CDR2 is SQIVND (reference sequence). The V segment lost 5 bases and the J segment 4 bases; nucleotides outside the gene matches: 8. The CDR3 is CASSPAGTAYEQYF. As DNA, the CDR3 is TGTGCCAGTAGTCCGGCCGGGACAGCGTACGAGCAGTACTTC.

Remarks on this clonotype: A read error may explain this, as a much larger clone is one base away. CDR3 sequence: CAISPAGTLTEAFF. DNA of the CDR3: TGTGCCATCAGCCCCGCCGGGACCCTGACTGAAGCTTTCTTT. The chain carries TRBV11-2 and TRBJ1-1; D might be TRBD1 (5 bases). The CDR3 runs to 14 residues. Germline values: CDR1 SGHAT, CDR2 FQNNGV.

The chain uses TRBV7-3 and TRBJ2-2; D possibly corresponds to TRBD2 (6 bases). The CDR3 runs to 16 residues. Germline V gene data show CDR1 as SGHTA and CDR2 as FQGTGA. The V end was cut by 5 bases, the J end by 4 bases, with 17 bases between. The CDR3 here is CASSLLSQGGTGELFF. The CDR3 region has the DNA TGTGCCAGCAGCCTGCTGAGTCAGGGAGGCACCGGGGAGCTGTTTTTT.

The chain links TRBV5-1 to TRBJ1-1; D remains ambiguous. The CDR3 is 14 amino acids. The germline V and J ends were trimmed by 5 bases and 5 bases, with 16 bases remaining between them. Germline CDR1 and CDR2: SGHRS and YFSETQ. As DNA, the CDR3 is TGCGCCAGCAGGCCATCACGGAGGGATACTGAAGCTTTCTTT. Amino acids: CASRPSRRDTEAFF.

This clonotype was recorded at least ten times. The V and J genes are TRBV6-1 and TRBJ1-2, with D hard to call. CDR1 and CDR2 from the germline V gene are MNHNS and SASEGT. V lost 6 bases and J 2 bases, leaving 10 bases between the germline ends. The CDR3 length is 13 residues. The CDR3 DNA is TGTGCCAGCAGCCACGGGGAGAACTATGGCTACACCTTC. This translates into CASSHGENYGYTF.

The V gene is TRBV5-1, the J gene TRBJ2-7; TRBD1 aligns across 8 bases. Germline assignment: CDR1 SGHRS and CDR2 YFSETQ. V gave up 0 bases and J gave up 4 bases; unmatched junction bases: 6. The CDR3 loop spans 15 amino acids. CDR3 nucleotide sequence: TGCGCCAGCAGCTTGGGGGGGGACAGGAAGTACGAGCAGTACTTC. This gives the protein CASSLGGDRKYEQYF.

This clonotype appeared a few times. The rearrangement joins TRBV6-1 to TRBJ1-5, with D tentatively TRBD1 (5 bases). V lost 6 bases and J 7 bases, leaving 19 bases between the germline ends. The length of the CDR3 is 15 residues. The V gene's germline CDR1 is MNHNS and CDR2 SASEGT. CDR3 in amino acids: CASSDQGGVRQPQHF. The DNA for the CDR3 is TGTGCCAGCAGCGACCAGGGCGGGGTGCGCCAGCCCCAGCATTTT.

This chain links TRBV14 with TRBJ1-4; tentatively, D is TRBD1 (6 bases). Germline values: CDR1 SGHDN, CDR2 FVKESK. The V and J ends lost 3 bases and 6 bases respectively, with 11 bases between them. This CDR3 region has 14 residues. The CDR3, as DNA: TGTGCCAGCAGCCACGGGGGGCTGCATGAAAAACTGTTTTTT. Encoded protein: CASSHGGLHEKLFF. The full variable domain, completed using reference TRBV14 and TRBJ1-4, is EAGVTQFPSHSVIEKGQTVTLRCDPISGHDNLYWYRRVMGKEIKFLLHFVKESKQDESGMPNNRFLAERTGGTYSTLKVQPAELEDSGVYFCASSHGGLHEKLFFGSGTQLSVL.

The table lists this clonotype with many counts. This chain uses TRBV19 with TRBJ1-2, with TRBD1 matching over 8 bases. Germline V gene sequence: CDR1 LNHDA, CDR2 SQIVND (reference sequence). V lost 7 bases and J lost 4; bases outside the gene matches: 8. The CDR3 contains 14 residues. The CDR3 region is CASIAGGAGYGYTF. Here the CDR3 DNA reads TGTGCCAGTATCGCAGGGGGCGCGGGCTATGGCTACACCTTC.

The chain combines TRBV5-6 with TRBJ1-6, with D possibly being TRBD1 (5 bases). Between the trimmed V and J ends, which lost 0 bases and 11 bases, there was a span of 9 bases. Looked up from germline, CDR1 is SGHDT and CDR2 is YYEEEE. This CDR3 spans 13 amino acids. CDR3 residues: CASSLGRVAPLHF. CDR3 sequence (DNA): TGTGCCAGCAGCTTGGGCAGGGTGGCACCCCTCCACTTT.

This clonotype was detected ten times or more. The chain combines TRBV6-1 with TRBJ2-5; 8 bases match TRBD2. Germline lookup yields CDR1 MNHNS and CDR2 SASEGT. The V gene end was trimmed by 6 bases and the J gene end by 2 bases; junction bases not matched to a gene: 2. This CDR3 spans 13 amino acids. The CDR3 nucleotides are TGTGCCAGCAGACTAGCGGCTCAAGAGACCCAGTACTTC. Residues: CASRLAAQETQYF.

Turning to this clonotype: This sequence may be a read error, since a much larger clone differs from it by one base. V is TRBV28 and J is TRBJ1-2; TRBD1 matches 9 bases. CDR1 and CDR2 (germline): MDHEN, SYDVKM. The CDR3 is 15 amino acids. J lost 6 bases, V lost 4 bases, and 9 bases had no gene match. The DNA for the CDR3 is TGTGCCAGCAGTTCACCTCCGGGACAGGGTAATGGCTACACCTTC. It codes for CASSSPPGQGNGYTF.

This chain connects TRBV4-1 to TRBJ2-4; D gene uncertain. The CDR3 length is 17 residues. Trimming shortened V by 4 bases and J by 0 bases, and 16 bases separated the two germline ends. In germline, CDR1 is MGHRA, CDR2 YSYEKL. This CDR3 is CASSPLWVPLAKNIQYF. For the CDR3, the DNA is TGCGCCAGCAGCCCCCTGTGGGTCCCGTTAGCCAAAAACATTCAGTACTTC.

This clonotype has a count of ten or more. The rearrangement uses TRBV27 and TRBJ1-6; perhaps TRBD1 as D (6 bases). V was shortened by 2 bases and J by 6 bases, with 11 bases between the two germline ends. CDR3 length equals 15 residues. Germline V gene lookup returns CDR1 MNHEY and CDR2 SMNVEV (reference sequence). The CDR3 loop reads CASSLTGLGNSPLHF. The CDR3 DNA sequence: TGTGCCAGCAGTTTAACAGGGCTAGGTAATTCACCCCTCCACTTT.

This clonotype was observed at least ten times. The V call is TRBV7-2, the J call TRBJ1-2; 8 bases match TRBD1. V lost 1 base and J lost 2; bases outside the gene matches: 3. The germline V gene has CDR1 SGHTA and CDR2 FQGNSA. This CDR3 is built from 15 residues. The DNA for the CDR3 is TGTGCCAGCAGCTTAGAGGACAGGGCCAACTATGGCTACACCTTC. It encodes CASSLEDRANYGYTF.

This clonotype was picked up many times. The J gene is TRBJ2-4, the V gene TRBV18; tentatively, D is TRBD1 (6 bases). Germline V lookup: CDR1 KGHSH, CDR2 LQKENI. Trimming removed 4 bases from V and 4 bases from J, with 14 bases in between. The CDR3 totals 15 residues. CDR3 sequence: CASSQTTTGKNIQYF. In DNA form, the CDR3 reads TGTGCCAGCTCACAAACCACTACAGGGAAAAACATTCAGTACTTC. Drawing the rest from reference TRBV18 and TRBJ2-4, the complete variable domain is NAGVMQNPRHLVRRRGQEARLRCSPMKGHSHVYWYRQLPEEGLKFMVYLQKENIIDESGMPKERFSAEFPKEGPSILRIQQVVRGDSAAYFCASSQTTTGKNIQYFGAGTRLSVL.

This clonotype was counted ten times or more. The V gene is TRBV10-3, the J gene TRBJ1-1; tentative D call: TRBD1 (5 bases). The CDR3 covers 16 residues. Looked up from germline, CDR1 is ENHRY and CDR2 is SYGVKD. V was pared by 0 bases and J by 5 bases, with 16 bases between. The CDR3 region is CAISESGGRHRTEAFF. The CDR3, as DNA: TGTGCCATCAGTGAGTCGGGGGGTCGACATCGGACTGAAGCTTTCTTT.

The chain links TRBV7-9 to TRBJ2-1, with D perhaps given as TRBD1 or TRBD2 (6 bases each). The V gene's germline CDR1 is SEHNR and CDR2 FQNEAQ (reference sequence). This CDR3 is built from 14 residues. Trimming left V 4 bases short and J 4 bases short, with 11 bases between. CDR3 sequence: CASSSRGRYNEQFF. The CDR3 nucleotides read TGTGCCAGCAGCTCCCGGGGGCGATACAATGAGCAGTTCTTC.

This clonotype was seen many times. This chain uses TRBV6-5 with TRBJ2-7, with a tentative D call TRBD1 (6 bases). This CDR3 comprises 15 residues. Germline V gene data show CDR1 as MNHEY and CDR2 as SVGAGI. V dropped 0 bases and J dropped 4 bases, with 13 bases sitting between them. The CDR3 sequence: CASSYSVTGLYEQYF. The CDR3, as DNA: TGTGCCAGCAGTTACTCGGTGACAGGACTGTACGAGCAGTACTTC.